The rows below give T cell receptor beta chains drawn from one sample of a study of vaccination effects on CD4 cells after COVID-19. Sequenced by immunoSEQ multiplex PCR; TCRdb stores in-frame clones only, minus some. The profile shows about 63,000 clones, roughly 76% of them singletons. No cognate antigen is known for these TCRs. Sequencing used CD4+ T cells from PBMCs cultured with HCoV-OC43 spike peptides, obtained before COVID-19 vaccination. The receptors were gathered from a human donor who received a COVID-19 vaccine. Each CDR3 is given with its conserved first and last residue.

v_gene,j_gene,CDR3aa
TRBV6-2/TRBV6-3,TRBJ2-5,CASSLSSGVRGETQYF
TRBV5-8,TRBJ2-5,CASSFRREETQYF
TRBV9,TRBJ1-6,CASSARGQSNSPLHF
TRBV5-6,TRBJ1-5,CASSLMEGGNQPQHF
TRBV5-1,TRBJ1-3,CASSLVGARYGNTIYF
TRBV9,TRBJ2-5,CASSADIWGTQYF
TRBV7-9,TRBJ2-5,CASSPRRRETQYF
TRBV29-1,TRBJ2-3,CSVESGGTDTQYF
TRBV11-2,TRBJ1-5,CASSPRSNQPQHF
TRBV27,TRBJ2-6,CASSDRSSGANVLTF
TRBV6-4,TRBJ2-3,CASSDSHRGPDTQYF
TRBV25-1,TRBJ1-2,CASRGQGGDYGYTF
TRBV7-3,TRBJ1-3,CASSIPQGTGNTIYF
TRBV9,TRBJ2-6,CASSAGGWAGANVLTF
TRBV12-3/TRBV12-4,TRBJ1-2,CATQTGGPRGYTF
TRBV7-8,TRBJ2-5,CASSLRQGGRGETQYF
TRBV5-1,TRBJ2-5,CASSFGGGYQETQYF
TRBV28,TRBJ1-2,CASSLRAGYGYTF
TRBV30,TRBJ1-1,CAWRRNTEAFF
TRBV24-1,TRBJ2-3,CATSDVGTGIRADTQYF
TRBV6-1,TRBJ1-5,CASSETAWKGYRNQPQHF
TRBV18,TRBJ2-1,CASSPLGLAGGNEQFF
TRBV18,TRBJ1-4,CASSPGQGGTNEKLFF
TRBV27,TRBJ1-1,CASSLSRENTEAFF
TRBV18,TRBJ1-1,CASSPDRLGTEAFF
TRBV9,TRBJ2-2,CASSKSGQNTGELFF
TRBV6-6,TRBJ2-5,CASRSPGQGETQYF
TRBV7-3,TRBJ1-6,CASRDVGNSPLHF
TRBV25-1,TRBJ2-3,CASSHTRPSTDTQYF
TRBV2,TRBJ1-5,CASSEGRTSNQPQHF
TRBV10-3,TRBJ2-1,CAILAGGRGEQFF
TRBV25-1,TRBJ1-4,CASKGRLGEKLFF
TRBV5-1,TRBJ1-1,CASSLGVGQGKTEAFF
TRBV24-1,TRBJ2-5,CATSDQRGRQETQYF
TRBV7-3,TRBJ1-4,CASSLSRVSTNEKLFF
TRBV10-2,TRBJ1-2,CASRRGGDTHPGYTF
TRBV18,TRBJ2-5,CASSPGTSGQETQYF
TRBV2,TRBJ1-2,CASSLGQGSVGYTF
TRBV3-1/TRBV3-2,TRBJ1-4,CASSHTGAGEKLFF
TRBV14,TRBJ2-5,CASSLKMGFLETQYF
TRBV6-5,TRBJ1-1,CASSSRWTEAFF
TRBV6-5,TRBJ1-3,CASSYSGGRGGNTIYF
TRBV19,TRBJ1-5,CASSRSPIGQPQHF
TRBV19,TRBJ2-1,CASSMIAGGYNEQFF
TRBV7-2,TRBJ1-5,CASSRQGNQPQHF
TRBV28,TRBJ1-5,CASSKGGNNQPQHF
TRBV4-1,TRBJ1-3,CASSQPQGRSGNTIYF
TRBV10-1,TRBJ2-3,CASGEGDTQYF
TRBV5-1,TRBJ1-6,CASGRGQLEGEPLHF
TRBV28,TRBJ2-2,CASLLTSNTGELFF
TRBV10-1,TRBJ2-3,CASSAGRGGLDTQYF
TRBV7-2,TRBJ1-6,CASSLGSAFDNSPLHF
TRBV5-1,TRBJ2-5,CASRDGGAAETQYF
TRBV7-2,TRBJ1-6,CASSRQGSYNSPLHF
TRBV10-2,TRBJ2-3,CASSASGVADTQYF